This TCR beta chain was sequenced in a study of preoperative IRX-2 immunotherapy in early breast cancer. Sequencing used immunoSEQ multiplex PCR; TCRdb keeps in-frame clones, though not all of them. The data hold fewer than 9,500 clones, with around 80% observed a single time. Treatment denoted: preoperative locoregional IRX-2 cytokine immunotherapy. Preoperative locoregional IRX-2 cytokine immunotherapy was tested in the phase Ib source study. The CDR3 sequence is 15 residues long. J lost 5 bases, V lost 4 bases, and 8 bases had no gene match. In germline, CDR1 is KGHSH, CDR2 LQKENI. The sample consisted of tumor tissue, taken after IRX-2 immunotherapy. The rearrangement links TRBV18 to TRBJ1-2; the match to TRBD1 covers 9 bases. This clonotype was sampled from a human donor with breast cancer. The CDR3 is CASSRTGVPLYGYTF. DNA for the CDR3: TGTGCCAGCTCACGGACAGGGGTCCCTCTGTATGGCTACACCTTC.